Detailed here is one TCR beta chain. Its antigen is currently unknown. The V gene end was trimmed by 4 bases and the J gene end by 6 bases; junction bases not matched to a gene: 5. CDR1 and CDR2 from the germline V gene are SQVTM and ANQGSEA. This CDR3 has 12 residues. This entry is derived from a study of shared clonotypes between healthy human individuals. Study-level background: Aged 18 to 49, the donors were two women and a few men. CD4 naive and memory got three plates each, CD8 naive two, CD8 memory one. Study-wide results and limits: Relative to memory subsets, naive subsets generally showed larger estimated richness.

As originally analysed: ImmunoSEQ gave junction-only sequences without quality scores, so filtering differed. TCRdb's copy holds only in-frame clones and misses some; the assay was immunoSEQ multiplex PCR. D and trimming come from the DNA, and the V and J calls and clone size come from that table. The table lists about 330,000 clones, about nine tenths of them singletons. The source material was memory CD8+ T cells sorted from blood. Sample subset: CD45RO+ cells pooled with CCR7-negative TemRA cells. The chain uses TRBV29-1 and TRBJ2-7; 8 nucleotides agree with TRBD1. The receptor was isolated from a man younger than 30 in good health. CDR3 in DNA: TGCAGCGTTGTAGGCAGGGGGCGCGAGCAGTACTTC. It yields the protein CSVVGRGREQYF.